This T cell receptor (beta chain) was sequenced in a study of blood T cell repertoires in COVID-19. Study-wide background: Acute-phase and convalescent COVID-19 samples originated in the United States, Italy and Spain. PBMCs, B-cell-depleted T cells, or T cells provided the cDNA or gDNA that made up the material.

As handled by the study authors: Quantification of nucleated cells was approximated via reference gene primer amplification. The repertoire was sequenced with immunoSEQ multiplex PCR; TCRdb's copy has only in-frame clones and lacks some. The D gene and trimming were derived from the DNA, and the V and J assignments and clone size from that table. In the table there are hundreds of thousands of clones, about 87% of which are singletons. V lost 3 bases and J lost 6; bases outside the gene matches: 6. CDR1 SGHRS and CDR2 YFSETQ come from the germline V gene. This CDR3 region has 15 residues. V gene TRBV5-1 combines with J gene TRBJ1-6; TRBD1 agrees at 7 bases. This TCR was recovered from a woman in her 40s who had recovered from COVID-19. Input material: peripheral blood. CDR3 region: CASSWRQGSNSPLHF. Here the CDR3 DNA reads TGCGCCAGCAGCTGGCGACAGGGAAGTAATTCACCCCTCCACTTT.